This T cell receptor beta chain was recovered during a study of shared clonotypes between healthy human individuals. This clone was counted a single time. The naive CD8 subset, CD45RO-negative cells positively selected for CCR7, excluded terminally differentiated effector memory CD45RA+ cells. Libraries were prepared by immunoSEQ multiplex PCR; TCRdb keeps only in-frame clonotypes and omits some of them. The sample yields some 2,100,000 clones, 85% to 95% seen once. This CDR3 has 16 amino acids. The germline CDR1 and CDR2 sequences are MDHEN and SYDVKM. V was shortened by 5 bases and J by 1 base, with 15 bases between the two germline ends.

Sequencing was carried out using naive CD8+ T cells from PBMCs. The receptor was derived from a man between 18 and 35 years old in good health. Some clones in this sample may be carry-over from other donors' samples. The rearrangement uses TRBV28 and TRBJ2-4, with D possibly TRBD2 on 5 matching bases. The CDR3 is CASSKQTGYAKNIQYF. In nucleotides, the CDR3 is TGTGCCAGCAGTAAACAAACGGGGTATGCCAAAAACATTCAGTACTTC.